The 23 T cell receptor beta chains in this list originate from one sample, sequenced in a study of blood T cell repertoires in COVID-19. Libraries were prepared by immunoSEQ multiplex PCR; TCRdb keeps only in-frame clonotypes and omits some of them. The sample contains roughly 230,000 clones, 82% of which appear only once. Sample: PBMCs or T cells enriched from blood (not recorded which). Source of these receptors: a woman aged 60-75 years who had recovered from COVID-19.

The chain uses TRBV14 and TRBJ1-3; 8 positions match TRBD1. The length of the CDR3 is 16 residues. With 0 bases clipped from V and 2 bases from J, the junction kept 3 bases outside the gene matches. CDR1 is SGHDN and CDR2 is FVKESK in the germline V gene. The CDR3 loop is CASSQDLRGPGNTIYF. In DNA form, the CDR3 reads TGTGCCAGCAGCCAAGACCTCAGGGGGCCTGGAAACACCATATATTTT.

The chain has TRBV2 and TRBJ1-4; 8 nucleotides align to TRBD1. The CDR3 sequence is 13 residues long. Germline V CDR1 and CDR2: SNHLY, FYNNEI. Trimming at V came to 6 bases and at J to 6 bases, leaving 3 bases not matched to a gene. Here the CDR3 DNA reads TGTGCCAGCAGACAGGGGGAAGATGAAAAACTGTTTTTT. It is translated as CASRQGEDEKLFF.

The rearrangement joins TRBV6-5 to TRBJ1-1; D not resolved. CDR1 is MNHEY, CDR2 SVGAGI, per germline. V was shortened by 5 bases and J by 3 bases, with 16 bases between the two germline ends. The CDR3 spans 15 residues. In DNA, the CDR3 is TGTGCCAGCAGTCTAGAGGCTTTACTGGACACTGAAGCTTTCTTT. Translated: CASSLEALLDTEAFF.

This chain connects TRBV24-1 to TRBJ2-7, with 8 bases identical to TRBD1. Germline-derived CDR1 and CDR2 are KGHDR and SFDVKD. CDR3 length equals 15 residues. The V and J ends lost 6 bases and 9 bases, in that order; junction bases with no gene match: 15. Written as DNA, the CDR3 is TGTGCCACCAGTTCGGACAGGGACGAAGGAATGGGGCAGTACTTC. Translating it yields CATSSDRDEGMGQYF.

This clone came up a few times. V is TRBV6-6 and J is TRBJ1-2, with TRBD1 identical over 11 bases. This CDR3 comprises 16 residues. Trimming at V came to 5 bases and at J to 4 bases, leaving 9 bases not matched to a gene. Germline V lookup: CDR1 MNHNY, CDR2 SVGAGI (reference sequence). DNA of the CDR3: TGTGCCAGCAGTCAAGAGGACAGGGGGCCAGGCTATGGCTACACCTTC. Its translation is CASSQEDRGPGYGYTF.

This rearrangement joins TRBV18 to TRBJ1-4; TRBD1 aligns across 9 bases. CDR3 length: 17 residues. Losses at the gene ends were 6 bases for V and 8 bases for J; bases not matched to a gene: 16. Germline-derived CDR1 and CDR2 are KGHSH and LQKENI. The DNA of the CDR3 is TGTGCCAGCTCCCCCCGCTTTTTAACAGGGGGCTCGGAAAAACTGTTTTTT. Translation: CASSPRFLTGGSEKLFF. Full variable domain (outside the CDR3, taken from reference TRBV18 and TRBJ1-4): NAGVMQNPRHLVRRRGQEARLRCSPMKGHSHVYWYRQLPEEGLKFMVYLQKENIIDESGMPKERFSAEFPKEGPSILRIQQVVRGDSAAYFCASSPRFLTGGSEKLFFGSGTQLSVL.

This clone showed up just a few times. V and J are TRBV18 and TRBJ2-5, with TRBD1 as a possible D gene (5 bases). Per the germline V gene, CDR1 is KGHSH and CDR2 is LQKENI. Trimming removed 1 base from V and 2 bases from J, with 5 bases in between. The CDR3 extends over 13 amino acids. The DNA of the CDR3 is TGTGCCAGCTCACCACAGGGGCAAGAGACCCAGTACTTC. Its translation: CASSPQGQETQYF.

The genes are TRBV12-3 or TRBV12-4 and TRBJ1-4; possibly TRBD1 for D (6 bases). Trimming cost V 4 bases and J 10 bases, with 13 bases left between them. The CDR3 is 13 amino acids. CDR3 sequence reads: CASSSGGLRKLFF. Written as DNA, the CDR3 is TGTGCCAGCAGTTCTGGGGGCCTCCGAAAACTGTTTTTT.

The chain combines TRBV18 with TRBJ1-4; D possibly corresponds to TRBD1 (6 bases). V was shortened by 3 bases and J by 5 bases, with 10 bases between the two germline ends. CDR1 and CDR2 (germline): KGHSH, LQKENI. This CDR3 is 14 amino acids long. The CDR3 region is CASSPYRENEKLFF. In nucleotides, the CDR3 is TGTGCCAGCTCACCGTACAGGGAAAATGAAAAACTGTTTTTT.

Only one count was recorded for this clone. This chain joins TRBV3-1 (or the pseudogene TRBV3-2) and TRBJ1-3, with D maybe TRBD1 (5 bases). Germline lookup yields CDR1 LGHDT and CDR2 YNNKEL (reference sequence). This CDR3 has 16 residues. Trimming took off 4 bases at V and 0 bases at J, with 13 bases between the two ends. DNA for the CDR3: TGTGCCAGCAGCCCACCCACAGGAAACTCTGGAAACACCATATATTTT. Amino acids: CASSPPTGNSGNTIYF.

Here the CDR3 reads CASGPDSNQPQHF. The CDR3 nucleotides are TGTGCTAGTGGTCCAGATAGCAATCAGCCCCAGCATTTT. J is TRBJ1-5 and V is TRBV12-5, with D hard to call. V shed 5 bases and J shed 0 bases, with 5 bases lying between them. Per the germline V gene, CDR1 is LGHNT and CDR2 is FRNRAP. The CDR3 spans 13 residues.

The gene calls are TRBV5-1 and TRBJ1-5; the D is unclear. The germline V gene encodes CDR1 SGHRS and CDR2 YFSETQ. This CDR3 contains 14 residues. V was shortened by 4 bases and J by 2 bases, with 10 bases between the two germline ends. The CDR3 loop reads CASSPEGGNQPQHF. CDR3 sequence (DNA): TGCGCCAGCAGCCCGGAGGGCGGCAATCAGCCCCAGCATTTT.

The gene calls are TRBV28 and TRBJ1-1; no firm D call. Trimming took off 2 bases at V and 6 bases at J, with 25 bases between the two ends. Germline values: CDR1 MDHEN, CDR2 SYDVKM. The CDR3 spans 18 residues. CDR3 nucleotides: TGTGCCAGCAGTTTACCCTCGGCAGCCAGCCTCCGAGGCTCTGAAGCTTTCTTT. Its translation: CASSLPSAASLRGSEAFF.

The chain uses TRBV15 and TRBJ2-7, with D unclear. Trimming stripped 2 bases from V and 2 bases from J, with 22 bases between. CDR3 length: 18 residues. Per the germline V gene, CDR1 is LNHNV and CDR2 is YYDKDF (reference sequence). The CDR3 DNA is TGTGCCACCAGCAGAACCCCTCCGCACGGAAGTGGGCCCTACGAGCAGTACTTC. As protein: CATSRTPPHGSGPYEQYF.

This clone was found a few times. The chain joins TRBV6-5 to TRBJ1-2, with 12 bases lining up with TRBD1. The V and J ends lost 2 bases and 7 bases, in that order; junction bases with no gene match: 5. The length of the CDR3 is 15 residues. From germline, CDR1 is MNHEY and CDR2 SVGAGI. As DNA, the CDR3 is TGTGCCAGCAGTTACACGGGACAGGGGGCGGGTGGCTACACCTTC. This encodes CASSYTGQGAGGYTF.

The sample holds one count of this clone. V gene TRBV7-9 combines with J gene TRBJ2-7, with 7 nucleotides matching TRBD1. V shed 2 bases, J shed 7 bases, and the junction held 5 bases outside the gene matches. CDR1 is SEHNR and CDR2 is FQNEAQ in the germline V gene (reference sequence). The CDR3 extends over 13 amino acids. The CDR3 nucleotides read TGTGCCAGCAGCTTATTCGGGACAGAGGAGCAGTACTTC. It codes for CASSLFGTEEQYF.

The chain joins TRBV29-1 to TRBJ2-7, with D perhaps TRBD1 (6 bases). Germline V gene sequence: CDR1 SQVTM, CDR2 ANQGSEA. V dropped 4 bases and J dropped 4 bases, with 14 bases sitting between them. The CDR3 sequence is 13 residues long. CDR3 in DNA: TGCAGCGTTGTTATTGGGGGCCCGTACGAGCAGTACTTC. This translates into CSVVIGGPYEQYF.

This sequence joins TRBV3-1 (or the pseudogene TRBV3-2) and TRBJ2-5; TRBD2 aligns across 12 bases. The CDR3 length is 16 residues. V lost 1 base to trimming and J lost 5 bases; unmatched junction nucleotides: 5. CDR1 is LGHDT and CDR2 is YNNKEL in the germline V gene (reference sequence). CDR3: CASSQVLTSGSETQYF. The CDR3 DNA reads as TGTGCCAGCAGCCAAGTTTTGACTAGCGGGAGCGAGACCCAGTACTTC.

The V and J genes are TRBV6-4 and TRBJ2-1; tentative D call: TRBD1 (5 bases). V dropped 4 bases and J dropped 9 bases, with 13 bases sitting between them. In germline, CDR1 is MRHNA, CDR2 SNTAGT. There are 13 residues in the CDR3. The chain's CDR3 is CASSVSRVGEQFF. DNA of the CDR3: TGTGCCAGCAGTGTGTCCAGGGTGGGTGAGCAGTTCTTC.

The J gene is TRBJ1-2, the V gene TRBV24-1, with D hard to call. Germline lookup yields CDR1 KGHDR and CDR2 SFDVKD. This CDR3 has 14 residues. V was clipped by 3 bases and J by 3 bases, with 10 bases between them. CDR3 amino acids: CATSDNGIDYGYTF. CDR3 nucleotides: TGTGCCACCAGTGATAACGGGATAGACTATGGCTACACCTTC.

The V and J genes are TRBV5-4 and TRBJ2-3; possibly TRBD2 for D (6 bases). Trimming shortened V by 1 base and J by 0 bases, and 12 bases separated the two germline ends. Looked up from germline, CDR1 is SGHNT and CDR2 is YYREEE (reference sequence). This CDR3 is built from 16 residues. CDR3 sequence: CASSLFSGASTDTQYF. DNA of the CDR3: TGTGCCAGCAGCTTGTTTTCGGGAGCTAGCACAGATACGCAGTATTTT.

This chain connects TRBV6-1 to TRBJ2-1; 7 nucleotides match TRBD2. Losses at the gene ends were 2 bases for V and 4 bases for J; bases not matched to a gene: 11. The CDR3 sequence is 17 residues long. Germline CDR1 reads MNHNS; CDR2 reads SASEGT. For the CDR3, the DNA is TGTGCCAGCAGTGAAAGATCTAGCGGACTACTTTACAATGAGCAGTTCTTC. Translating it yields CASSERSSGLLYNEQFF.

This clone was recorded a few times. The DNA for the CDR3 is TGTGCCAGCAGCTTAGGGTCCGGGACAGACTATGGCTACACCTTC. This codes for CASSLGSGTDYGYTF. The chain couples TRBV7-9 to TRBJ1-2; TRBD1 agrees at 7 bases. Per the germline V gene, CDR1 is SEHNR and CDR2 is FQNEAQ (reference sequence). The CDR3 has 15 amino acids. Losses at the gene ends were 1 base for V and 3 bases for J; bases not matched to a gene: 5. Drawing the rest from reference TRBV7-9 and TRBJ1-2, the complete variable domain is DTGVSQNPRHKITKRGQNVTFRCDPISEHNRLYWYRQTLGQGPEFLTYFQNEAQLEKSRLLSDRFSAERPKGSFSTLEIQRTEQGDSAMYLCASSLGSGTDYGYTFGSGTRLTVV.